One sample yielded the 5 T cell receptor beta chains listed below, sequenced in a study of blood T cell repertoires in COVID-19. Clones were sequenced by immunoSEQ multiplex PCR, and TCRdb holds only the in-frame ones, with some missing. This sample has about 140,000 clones, with more than 60% found just once. Sample: peripheral blood. Receptors originate from a man aged 45-65 years with acute or convalescent COVID-19.

The chain is built from TRBV19 and TRBJ2-3, with 10 nucleotides matching TRBD2. Germline CDR1 reads LNHDA; CDR2 reads SQIVND (reference sequence). With 5 bases clipped from V and 1 base from J, the junction kept 3 bases outside the gene matches. The CDR3 covers 15 residues. CDR3 bases: TGTGCCAGTAGTTTAACTAGCGGGGGCACAGATACGCAGTATTTT. Translation gives CASSLTSGGTDTQYF.

This rearrangement joins TRBV3-1 (or the pseudogene TRBV3-2) to TRBJ1-2; 8 nucleotides agree with TRBD1. V trimming: 3 bases; J trimming: 8 bases; junction bases outside the gene matches: 8. Germline lookup yields CDR1 LGHDT and CDR2 YNNKEL (reference sequence). The CDR3 runs to 14 residues. In nucleotides, the CDR3 is TGTGCCAGCAGCCACTTGGACAGGGAGGGCGGCTACACCTTC. Translated, it gives CASSHLDREGGYTF.

The genes are TRBV5-1 and TRBJ1-6; TRBD1 agrees at 8 bases. This CDR3 has 15 residues. The germline V gene encodes CDR1 SGHRS and CDR2 YFSETQ. Trimming at V came to 4 bases and at J to 4 bases, leaving 4 bases not matched to a gene. The CDR3 coding sequence is TGCGCCAGCAGCACAGGACAGGGTTATAATTCACCCCTCCACTTT. This gives the protein CASSTGQGYNSPLHF.

The chain is built from TRBV9 and TRBJ2-1; 13 bases map to TRBD2. This CDR3 region has 16 residues. Germline lookup yields CDR1 SGDLS and CDR2 YYNGEE. V was pared by 1 base and J by 7 bases, with 5 bases of the junction left unmatched. The CDR3 spells CASSVTSGGAINEQFF. CDR3 bases: TGTGCCAGCAGCGTAACTAGCGGGGGGGCCATAAATGAGCAGTTCTTC.

V and J are TRBV20-1 and TRBJ1-5; D not resolved. Trimming stripped 3 bases from V and 0 bases from J, with 15 bases between. The CDR3 extends over 16 amino acids. Germline lookup yields CDR1 DFQATT and CDR2 SNEGSKA (reference sequence). CDR3: CSASDGKLNSNQPQHF. The CDR3 nucleotides are TGCAGTGCTAGTGACGGAAAACTAAATAGCAATCAGCCCCAGCATTTT.